This T cell receptor beta chain was obtained from a study of blood T cell repertoires in COVID-19. Study-level background: From the United States, Italy and Spain came samples of acute and convalescent COVID-19.

The protocol was immunoSEQ multiplex PCR, while the TCRdb copy is restricted to in-frame clones and leaves out a portion. The data hold about 44,000 clones, with approximately 90% observed a single time. Germline values: CDR1 MNHNY, CDR2 SVGAGI (reference sequence). Losses at the gene ends were 2 bases for V and 6 bases for J; bases not matched to a gene: 2. This CDR3 spans 16 amino acids. This sequence originates from a man between 65 and 85 years old with active COVID-19. The chain recombines TRBV6-6 with TRBJ2-2, with 14 bases identical to TRBD2. The sequenced sample consisted of peripheral blood. CDR3 residues: CASSYRGLAGAGELFF. The CDR3 bases are TGTGCCAGCAGTTACCGGGGACTAGCGGGAGCCGGGGAGCTGTTTTTT.